This TCR beta chain was sequenced during a study of T cell responses to AZD1222 COVID-19 vaccine. Profiled with immunoSEQ multiplex PCR; TCRdb holds only in-frame clones, not every one. The sample carries about 140,000 clones, under 95% recorded once. A note on this clone: Antigen specificity is unknown.

The V end lost 10 bases, the J end lost 10 bases, and 14 bases lay between the germline ends. The germline V gene encodes CDR1 ENHRY and CDR2 SYGVKD. This CDR3 is built from 12 residues. Study-wide results and caveats: Across spike, vaccine-associated CD4 TCRs were found, dominant at 160-218 and 743-854.

The chain couples TRBV10-3 to TRBJ1-6; D is undetermined. The receptor's source is an adult who received the MenACWY meningococcal vaccine as a control. The sample in question was peripheral blood, obtained 28 days after the second dose of the MenACWY control vaccine. The CDR3 DNA reads as TGTGCCACCTCACACGAAGGGTCACCCCTCCACTTT. It encodes CATSHEGSPLHF.